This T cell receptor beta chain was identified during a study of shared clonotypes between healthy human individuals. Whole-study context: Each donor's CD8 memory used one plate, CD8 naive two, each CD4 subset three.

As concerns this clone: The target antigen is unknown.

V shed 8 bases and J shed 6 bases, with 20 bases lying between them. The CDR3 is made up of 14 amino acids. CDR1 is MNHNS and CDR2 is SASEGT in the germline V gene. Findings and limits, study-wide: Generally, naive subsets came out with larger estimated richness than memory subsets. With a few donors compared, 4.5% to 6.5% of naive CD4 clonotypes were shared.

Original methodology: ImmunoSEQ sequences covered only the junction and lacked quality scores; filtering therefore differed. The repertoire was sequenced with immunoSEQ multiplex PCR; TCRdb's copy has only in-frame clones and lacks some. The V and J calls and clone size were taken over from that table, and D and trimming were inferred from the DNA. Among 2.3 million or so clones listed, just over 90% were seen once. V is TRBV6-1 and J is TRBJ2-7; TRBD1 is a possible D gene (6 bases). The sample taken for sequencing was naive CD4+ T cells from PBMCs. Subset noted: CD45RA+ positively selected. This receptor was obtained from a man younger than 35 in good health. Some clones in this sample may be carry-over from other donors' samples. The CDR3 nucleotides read TGTGCCAGCGAATCTAGTAGAGGGACATCCGAGCAGTACTTC. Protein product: CASESSRGTSEQYF.